These 28 T cell receptor beta chains originate from one sample sequenced in a study of T cell repertoires in cytomegalovirus infection. TCRdb passed the reads through MiXCR, listing each CDR3 protein once. Of approximately 600,000 distinct CDR3 sequences listed, 40% are singletons. For these receptors, no antigen is known. The sequencing used cultured PBMCs, collected from culture after CMV antigen stimulation. Every receptor here comes from a human donor in good health (CMV status not recorded). Some clones in this sample may be carry-over from other donors' samples.

This clonotype was counted only a few times. The chain uses TRBV11-1 and TRBJ2-5; no clear D gene. Deletions cut 2 bases from V and 2 bases from J, with 6 bases between. Germline lookup yields CDR1 SGHAT and CDR2 FQDESV (reference sequence). This CDR3 contains 13 residues. The DNA for the CDR3 is TGTGCCAGCAGCTTAAGTTTTCAAGAGACCCAGTACTTC. Protein product: CASSLSFQETQYF.

The chain combines TRBV4-2 with TRBJ2-5, with D hard to call. Trimming took 1 base from V and 2 from J, leaving 8 bases between them. The CDR3 is made up of 14 amino acids. The germline gives CDR1 LGHNA, CDR2 YNFKEQ. In DNA, the CDR3 is TGTGCCAGCAGCCAAGGTGAAGCGCAAGAGACCCAGTACTTC. This sequence encodes CASSQGEAQETQYF.

The chain links TRBV19 to TRBJ2-5; D unclear. V lost 4 bases and J 5 bases, leaving 5 bases between the germline ends. The germline CDR1 and CDR2 sequences are LNHDA and SQIVND (reference sequence). The CDR3 is 11 residues long. DNA of the CDR3: TGTGCCAGTAGTAAACGCGAGACCCAGTACTTC. This gives the protein CASSKRETQYF.

V gene TRBV6-1 combines with J gene TRBJ1-2; a possible D gene is TRBD1 (5 bases). The V gene's germline CDR1 is MNHNS and CDR2 SASEGT. The V and J ends lost 5 bases and 4 bases respectively, with 14 bases between them. The CDR3 is made up of 14 amino acids. The CDR3 reads CASSQPGGAYGYTF. CDR3 coding DNA: TGTGCCAGCAGTCAGCCAGGAGGGGCCTATGGCTACACCTTC.

The chain uses TRBV6-2 or TRBV6-3 and TRBJ2-6; TRBD1 or TRBD2 may be the D gene (5 bases each). Germline lookup yields CDR1 MNHEY and CDR2 SVGEGT. This CDR3 has 17 amino acids. Trimming shortened V by 5 bases and J by 2 bases, and 16 bases separated the two germline ends. CDR3 bases: TGTGCCAGCAGTCCAGGAAGGGGAGCGACTGGGGCCAACGTCCTGACTTTC. Amino acid sequence: CASSPGRGATGANVLTF.

The chain employs TRBV7-2 and TRBJ2-5, with a tentative D call TRBD1 (7 bases). Germline CDR1 is SGHTA and CDR2 is FQGNSA. Trimming stripped 5 bases from V and 5 bases from J, with 15 bases between. This CDR3 has 14 amino acids. The DNA for the CDR3 is TGTGCCAGCAGCACCCAGGGGGGCACGGAGACCCAGTACTTC. Amino acid sequence: CASSTQGGTETQYF.

This clonotype came up a few times. The CDR3 DNA reads TGTGCCAGCAGCACAAGCGCAGGCAATGAGCAGTTCTTC. Translating gives CASSTSAGNEQFF. The genes are TRBV7-2 and TRBJ2-1; no reliable D call. In germline, CDR1 is SGHTA, CDR2 FQGNSA. V was trimmed by 5 bases and J by 6 bases, leaving 11 bases between them. CDR3 length equals 13 residues.

This clonotype was seen only a few times. The rearrangement joins TRBV12-3 or TRBV12-4 to TRBJ2-5; a weak D match, TRBD2 (7 bases). CDR3 length equals 15 residues. V was clipped by 6 bases and J by 4 bases, with 18 bases between them. CDR3 bases: TGTGCCAGCAGCCGAGGGGGGGGGCCTACAGAGACCCAGTACTTC. Its translation is CASSRGGGPTETQYF.

The rearrangement uses TRBV29-1 and TRBJ2-7; possibly TRBD1 or TRBD2 for D (7 bases each). V gave up 4 bases and J gave up 3 bases, with 13 bases separating them. There are 13 residues in the CDR3. The germline V gene has CDR1 SQVTM and CDR2 ANQGSEA. The CDR3 reads CSVAGGDSYEQYF. CDR3 bases: TGCAGCGTTGCAGGGGGGGATAGCTACGAGCAGTACTTC.

The chain links TRBV12-3 or TRBV12-4 to TRBJ2-7, with D possibly being TRBD1 (5 bases). The germline V and J ends were trimmed by 4 bases and 3 bases, with 16 bases remaining between them. The CDR3 consists of 15 residues. This CDR3 reads CASSSGQQGVYEQYF. The DNA of the CDR3 is TGTGCCAGCAGTTCGGGCCAGCAGGGCGTCTACGAGCAGTACTTC.

There are a few counts of this clonotype. The chain joins TRBV29-1 to TRBJ2-3; the D gene is possibly TRBD1 (6 bases). The CDR3 has 13 amino acids. In germline, CDR1 is SQVTM, CDR2 ANQGSEA. V dropped 4 bases and J dropped 3 bases, with 11 bases sitting between them. The CDR3 spells CSVATGMTDTQYF. The CDR3 DNA reads as TGCAGCGTTGCTACAGGGATGACAGATACGCAGTATTTT.

The chain combines TRBV2 with TRBJ1-4; unclear D gene. The germline CDR1 and CDR2 sequences are SNHLY and FYNNEI. V was trimmed by 6 bases and J by 8 bases, leaving 16 bases between them. The CDR3 totals 14 residues. DNA for the CDR3: TGTGCCAGCAGCTTGACCTTCGGAGGGGAAAAACTGTTTTTT. It yields the protein CASSLTFGGEKLFF.

The chain links TRBV7-2 to TRBJ1-1; D call uncertain. Germline V gene data show CDR1 as SGHTA and CDR2 as FQGNSA. The CDR3 is 14 residues long. Trimming left V 5 bases short and J 3 bases short, with 13 bases between. The CDR3 DNA follows: TGTGCCAGCAGCGCCGACTTTGGGGACACTGAAGCTTTCTTT. Translating it yields CASSADFGDTEAFF. The complete variable domain, with remaining parts taken from reference TRBV7-2 and TRBJ1-1, reads GAGVSQSPSNKVTEKGKDVELRCDPISGHTALYWYRQSLGQGLEFLIYFQGNSAPDKSGLPSDRFSAERTGGSVSTLTIQRTQQEDSAVYLCASSADFGDTEAFFGQGTRLTVV.

This clonotype was counted only a few times. The rearrangement uses TRBV6-1 and TRBJ1-2, with D maybe TRBD1 (5 bases). Germline CDR1 MNHNS, CDR2 SASEGT. Trimming stripped 3 bases from V and 4 bases from J, with 9 bases between. The CDR3 loop spans 13 amino acids. In DNA, the CDR3 is TGTGCCAGCAGTGAGCAGGGTGCCTATGGCTACACCTTC. This translates into CASSEQGAYGYTF.

This clonotype occurred a few times. The chain recombines TRBV12-3 or TRBV12-4 with TRBJ2-2; D call uncertain. The CDR3 sequence is 14 residues long. V lost 6 bases to trimming and J lost 1 base, with 9 bases between them. This CDR3 reads CASRPDENTGELFF. CDR3 DNA sequence: TGTGCCAGCAGACCGGACGAGAACACCGGGGAGCTGTTTTTT.

The table lists this clonotype with a few counts. The rearrangement joins TRBV6-2 or TRBV6-3 to TRBJ2-1, with a weak D call TRBD2 (6 bases). The germline V and J ends were trimmed by 6 bases and 7 bases, with 13 bases remaining between them. The CDR3 has 13 residues. Looked up from germline, CDR1 is MNHEY and CDR2 is SVGEGT. The CDR3 nucleotides are TGTGCCAGCAGCCGGGACTCCCGGAATGAGCAGTTCTTC. It yields the protein CASSRDSRNEQFF.

The rearrangement joins TRBV28 to TRBJ1-2; D call uncertain. Looked up from germline, CDR1 is MDHEN and CDR2 is SYDVKM. Trimming took off 5 bases at V and 3 bases at J, with 4 bases between the two ends. CDR3 length equals 11 residues. This CDR3 is CASSPDYGYTF. DNA for the CDR3: TGTGCCAGCAGTCCTGACTATGGCTACACCTTC.

The rearrangement links TRBV2 to TRBJ2-7, with TRBD1 matching 7 bases. This CDR3 is built from 13 residues. The ends lost 3 bases at V and 6 bases at J; junction bases unmatched: 5. From germline, CDR1 is SNHLY and CDR2 FYNNEI. For the CDR3, the DNA is TGTGCCAGCAGTGACGACAGGGAGAGCGAGCAGTACTTC. It specifies CASSDDRESEQYF.

This clonotype was counted at least ten times. The V and J genes are TRBV7-8 and TRBJ2-1; 10 bases fit TRBD2. The V and J ends lost 3 bases and 9 bases, in that order; junction bases with no gene match: 8. Germline CDR1 SGHVS, CDR2 FQNEAQ. This CDR3 has 15 residues. In nucleotides, the CDR3 is TGTGCCAGCAGCTTTAGTCTAGCGGGAGACCTTGAGCAGTTCTTC. Amino acid sequence: CASSFSLAGDLEQFF.

This sequence joins TRBV10-3 and TRBJ1-2; unclear D gene. V was clipped by 3 bases and J by 4 bases, with 12 bases between them. CDR1 and CDR2 (germline): ENHRY, SYGVKD. This CDR3 is 14 amino acids long. The CDR3 is CAISDRTLSYGYTF. Here the CDR3 DNA reads TGTGCCATCAGTGATCGAACACTCAGCTATGGCTACACCTTC.

The chain joins TRBV7-2 to TRBJ2-7, with TRBD1 matching 9 bases. Germline lookup yields CDR1 SGHTA and CDR2 FQGNSA. The CDR3 extends over 17 amino acids. Losses at the gene ends were 2 bases for V and 3 bases for J; bases not matched to a gene: 11. The CDR3 DNA reads TGTGCCAGCAGCTTAACCCAGGGACAGGGAGGCCTCTACGAGCAGTACTTC. Amino acid sequence: CASSLTQGQGGLYEQYF. The complete variable domain, with remaining parts taken from reference TRBV7-2 and TRBJ2-7, reads GAGVSQSPSNKVTEKGKDVELRCDPISGHTALYWYRQSLGQGLEFLIYFQGNSAPDKSGLPSDRFSAERTGGSVSTLTIQRTQQEDSAVYLCASSLTQGQGGLYEQYFGPGTRLTVT.

The rearrangement uses TRBV14 and TRBJ1-2; 7 bases agree with TRBD1. Germline loops: CDR1 SGHDN, CDR2 FVKESK. With 2 bases clipped from V and 2 bases from J, the junction kept 8 bases outside the gene matches. CDR3 size: 16 residues. Written as DNA, the CDR3 is TGTGCCAGCAGCCAAACTACGACAGGGACGAACTATGGCTACACCTTC. This gives the protein CASSQTTTGTNYGYTF.

V is TRBV11-2 and J is TRBJ2-7, with a tentative D call TRBD2 (6 bases). V was cut by 5 bases and J by 2 bases, with 25 bases left in between. The CDR3 loop spans 18 amino acids. Germline lookup yields CDR1 SGHAT and CDR2 FQNNGV. CDR3 bases: TGTGCCAGCAGCCTAAATAGTGGAGGGCAGGGTGGGACCTACGAGCAGTACTTC. Translation gives CASSLNSGGQGGTYEQYF.

The chain couples TRBV10-3 to TRBJ2-1, with D uncertain. Germline V gene lookup returns CDR1 ENHRY and CDR2 SYGVKD. The V end lost 3 bases, the J end lost 7 bases, and 13 bases lay between the germline ends. This CDR3 has 14 amino acids. The CDR3: CAISEGSVGNEQFF. For the CDR3, the DNA is TGTGCCATCAGTGAAGGGTCCGTCGGGAATGAGCAGTTCTTC.

The chain combines TRBV6-1 with TRBJ2-1, with D hard to call. The CDR3 totals 13 residues. V dropped 1 base and J dropped 8 bases, with 9 bases sitting between them. The germline CDR1 and CDR2 sequences are MNHNS and SASEGT. The CDR3, as DNA: TGTGCCAGCAGTGAAGGTATTCGGGATGAGCAGTTCTTC. Its protein is CASSEGIRDEQFF.

This clonotype came up a few times. V is TRBV7-2 and J is TRBJ2-1; 9 bases are shared with TRBD2. This CDR3 region has 13 residues. Looked up from germline, CDR1 is SGHTA and CDR2 is FQGNSA. With 11 bases clipped from V and 4 bases from J, the junction kept 6 bases outside the gene matches. CDR3 residues: CAGAGGRYNEQFF. The CDR3 region has the DNA TGTGCCGGGGCGGGAGGGCGGTACAATGAGCAGTTCTTC.

This chain uses TRBV12-3 or TRBV12-4 with TRBJ1-2; tentative D call: TRBD1 (6 bases). V was pared by 7 bases and J by 5 bases, with 17 bases between. The CDR3 has 14 amino acids. CDR3 protein: CASNRQATSYGYTF. For the CDR3, the DNA is TGTGCCAGCAACAGACAGGCCACCTCGTATGGCTACACCTTC.

This clonotype was recorded at least ten times. The V gene is TRBV7-9, the J gene TRBJ2-3; TRBD2 agrees at 8 bases. Germline-derived CDR1 and CDR2 are SEHNR and FQNEAQ (reference sequence). Germline trimming cut 0 bases from V and 2 bases from J; bases unmatched to any gene: 4. This CDR3 has 16 residues. The CDR3 protein is CASSLAPGGPTDTQYF. The CDR3 bases are TGTGCCAGCAGCTTAGCGCCGGGGGGGCCCACAGATACGCAGTATTTT.